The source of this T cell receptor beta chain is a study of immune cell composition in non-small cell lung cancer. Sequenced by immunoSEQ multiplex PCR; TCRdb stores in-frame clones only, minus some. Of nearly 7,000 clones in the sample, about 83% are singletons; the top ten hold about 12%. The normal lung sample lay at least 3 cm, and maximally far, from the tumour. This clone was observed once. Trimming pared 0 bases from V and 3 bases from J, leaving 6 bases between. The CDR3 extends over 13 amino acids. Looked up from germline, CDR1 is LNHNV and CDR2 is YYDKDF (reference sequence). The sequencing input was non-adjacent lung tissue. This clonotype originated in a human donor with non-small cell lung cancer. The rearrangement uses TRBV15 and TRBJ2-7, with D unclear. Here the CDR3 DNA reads TGTGCCACCAGCAGAGAGAGACGCTACGAGCAGTACTTC. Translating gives CATSRERRYEQYF.